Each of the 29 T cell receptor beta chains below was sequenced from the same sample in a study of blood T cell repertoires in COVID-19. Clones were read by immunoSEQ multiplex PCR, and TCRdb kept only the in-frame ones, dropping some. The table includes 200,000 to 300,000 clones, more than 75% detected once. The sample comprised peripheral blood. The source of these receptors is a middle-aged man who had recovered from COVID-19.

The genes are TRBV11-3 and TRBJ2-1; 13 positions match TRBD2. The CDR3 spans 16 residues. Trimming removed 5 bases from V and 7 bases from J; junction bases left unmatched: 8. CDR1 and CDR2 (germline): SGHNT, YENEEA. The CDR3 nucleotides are TGTGCCAGCAGCAACTTACTAGCGGGGGGGCCGAATGAGCAGTTCTTC. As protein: CASSNLLAGGPNEQFF.

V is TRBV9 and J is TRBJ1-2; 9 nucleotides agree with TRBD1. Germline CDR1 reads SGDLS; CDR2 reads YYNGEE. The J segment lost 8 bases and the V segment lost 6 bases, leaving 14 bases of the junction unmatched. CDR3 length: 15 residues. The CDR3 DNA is TGTGCCAGCACCCCTGATGGACAGGGGACGTACGGCTACACCTTC. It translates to CASTPDGQGTYGYTF. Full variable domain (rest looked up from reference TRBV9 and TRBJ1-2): DSGVTQTPKHLITATGQRVTLRCSPRSGDLSVYWYQQSLDQGLQFLIQYYNGEERAKGNILERFSAQQFPDLHSELNLSSLELGDSALYFCASTPDGQGTYGYTFGSGTRLTVV.

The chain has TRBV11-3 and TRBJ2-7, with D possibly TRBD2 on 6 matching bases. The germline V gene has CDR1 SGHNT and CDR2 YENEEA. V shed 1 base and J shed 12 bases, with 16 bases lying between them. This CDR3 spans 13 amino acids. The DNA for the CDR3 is TGTGCCAGCAGCTTAGGGGGAGGAGCGAATGCGTACTTC. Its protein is CASSLGGGANAYF.

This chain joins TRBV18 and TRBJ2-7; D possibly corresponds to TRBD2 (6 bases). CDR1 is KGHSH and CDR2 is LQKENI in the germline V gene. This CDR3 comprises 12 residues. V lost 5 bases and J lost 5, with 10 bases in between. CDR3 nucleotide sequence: TGTGCCAGCTCAGAAACGGGGGACGAGCAGTACTTC. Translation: CASSETGDEQYF.

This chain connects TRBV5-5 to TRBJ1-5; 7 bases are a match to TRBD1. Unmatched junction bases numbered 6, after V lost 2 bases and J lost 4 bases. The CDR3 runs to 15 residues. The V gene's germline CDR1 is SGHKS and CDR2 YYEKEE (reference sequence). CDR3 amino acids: CASSLRQGENQPQHF. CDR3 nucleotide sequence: TGTGCCAGCAGCTTAAGGCAGGGGGAAAATCAGCCCCAGCATTTT. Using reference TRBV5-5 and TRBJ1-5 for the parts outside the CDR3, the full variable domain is DAGVTQSPTHLIKTRGQQVTLRCSPISGHKSVSWYQQVLGQGPQFIFQYYEKEERGRGNFPDRFSARQFPNYSSELNVNALLLGDSALYLCASSLRQGENQPQHFGDGTRLSIL.

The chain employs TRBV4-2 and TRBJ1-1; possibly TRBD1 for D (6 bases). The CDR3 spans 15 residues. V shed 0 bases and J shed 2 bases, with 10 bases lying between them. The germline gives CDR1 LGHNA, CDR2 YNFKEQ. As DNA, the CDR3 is TGTGCCAGCAGCCAAGATAACAGGGTTAACACTGAAGCTTTCTTT. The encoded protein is CASSQDNRVNTEAFF.

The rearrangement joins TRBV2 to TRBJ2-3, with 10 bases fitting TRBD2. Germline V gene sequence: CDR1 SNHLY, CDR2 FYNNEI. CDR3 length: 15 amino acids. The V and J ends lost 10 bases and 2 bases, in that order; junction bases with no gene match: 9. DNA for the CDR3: TGTGCCATGATTAGCGGGGGGCCGAACACAGATACGCAGTATTTT. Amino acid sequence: CAMISGGPNTDTQYF. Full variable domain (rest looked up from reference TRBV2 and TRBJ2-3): EPEVTQTPSHQVTQMGQEVILRCVPISNHLYFYWYRQILGQKVEFLVSFYNNEISEKSEIFDDQFSVERPDGSNFTLKIRSTKLEDSAMYFCAMISGGPNTDTQYFGPGTRLTVL.

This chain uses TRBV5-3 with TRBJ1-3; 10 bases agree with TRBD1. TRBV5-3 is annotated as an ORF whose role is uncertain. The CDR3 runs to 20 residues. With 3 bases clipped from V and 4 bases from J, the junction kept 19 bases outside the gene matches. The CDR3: CARSSSLGQGIKKSGNTIYF. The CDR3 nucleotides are TGTGCCAGAAGCTCCTCGTTGGGACAGGGGATTAAAAAGTCGGGAAACACCATATATTTT.

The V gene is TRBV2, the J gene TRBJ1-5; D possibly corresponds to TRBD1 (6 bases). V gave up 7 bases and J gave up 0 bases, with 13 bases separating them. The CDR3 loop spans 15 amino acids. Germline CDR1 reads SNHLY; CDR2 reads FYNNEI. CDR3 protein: CASKPRTDSNQPQHF. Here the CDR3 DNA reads TGTGCCAGCAAACCCAGGACAGATAGCAATCAGCCCCAGCATTTT.

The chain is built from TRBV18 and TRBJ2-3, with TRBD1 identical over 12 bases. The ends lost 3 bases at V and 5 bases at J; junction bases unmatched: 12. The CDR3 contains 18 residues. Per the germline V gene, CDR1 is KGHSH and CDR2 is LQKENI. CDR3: CASSPVPGQGARGDTQYF. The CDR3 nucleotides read TGTGCCAGCTCACCCGTCCCGGGACAGGGGGCGCGGGGAGATACGCAGTATTTT.

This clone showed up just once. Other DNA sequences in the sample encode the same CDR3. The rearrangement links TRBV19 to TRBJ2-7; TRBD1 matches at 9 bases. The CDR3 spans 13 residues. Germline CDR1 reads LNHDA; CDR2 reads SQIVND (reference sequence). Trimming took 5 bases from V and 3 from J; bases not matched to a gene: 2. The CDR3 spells CASSPDRGYEQYF. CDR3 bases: TGTGCCAGTAGTCCGGACAGGGGCTACGAGCAGTACTTC.

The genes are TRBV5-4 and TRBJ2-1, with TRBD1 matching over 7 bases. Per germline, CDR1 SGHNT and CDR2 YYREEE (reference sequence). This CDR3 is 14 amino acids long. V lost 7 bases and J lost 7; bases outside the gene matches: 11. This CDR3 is CASWRDRVENEQFF. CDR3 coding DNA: TGTGCCAGCTGGAGAGACAGGGTCGAAAATGAGCAGTTCTTC. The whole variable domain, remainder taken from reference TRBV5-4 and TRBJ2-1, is ETGVTQSPTHLIKTRGQQVTLRCSSQSGHNTVSWYQQALGQGPQFIFQYYREEENGRGNFPPRFSGLQFPNYSSELNVNALELDDSALYLCASWRDRVENEQFFGPGTRLTVL.

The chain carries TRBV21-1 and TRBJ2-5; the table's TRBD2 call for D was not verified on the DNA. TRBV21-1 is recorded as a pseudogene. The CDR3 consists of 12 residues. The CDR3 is CASRNPQETQYF. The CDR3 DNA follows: TGTGCCAGCCGCAACCCTCAAGAGACCCAGTACTTC.

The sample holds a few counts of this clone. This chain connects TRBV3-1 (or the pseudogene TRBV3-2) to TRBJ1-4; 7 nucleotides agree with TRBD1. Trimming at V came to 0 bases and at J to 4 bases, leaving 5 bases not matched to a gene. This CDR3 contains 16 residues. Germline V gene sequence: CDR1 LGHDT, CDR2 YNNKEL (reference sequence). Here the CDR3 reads CASSQDRGWFNEKLFF. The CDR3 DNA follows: TGTGCCAGCAGCCAAGACAGGGGGTGGTTTAATGAAAAACTGTTTTTT.

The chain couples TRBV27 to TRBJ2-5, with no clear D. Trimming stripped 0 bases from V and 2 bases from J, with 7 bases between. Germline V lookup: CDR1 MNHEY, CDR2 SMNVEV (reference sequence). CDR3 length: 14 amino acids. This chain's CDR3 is CASSLSFGQETQYF. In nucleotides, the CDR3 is TGTGCCAGCAGTTTATCTTTCGGTCAAGAGACCCAGTACTTC.

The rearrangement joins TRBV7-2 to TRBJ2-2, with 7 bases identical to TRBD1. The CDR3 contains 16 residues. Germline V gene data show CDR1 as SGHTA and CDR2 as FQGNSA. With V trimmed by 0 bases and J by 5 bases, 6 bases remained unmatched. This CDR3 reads CASSLAGRGLTGELFF. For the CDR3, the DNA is TGTGCCAGCAGCTTAGCGGGCAGGGGGTTAACCGGGGAGCTGTTTTTT.

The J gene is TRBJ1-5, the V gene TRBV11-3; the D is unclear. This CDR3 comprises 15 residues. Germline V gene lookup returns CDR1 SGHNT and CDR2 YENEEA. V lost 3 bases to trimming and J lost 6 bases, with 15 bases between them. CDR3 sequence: CASSFVRGCGQPQHF. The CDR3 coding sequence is TGTGCCAGCAGCTTCGTCCGGGGATGCGGTCAGCCCCAGCATTTT.

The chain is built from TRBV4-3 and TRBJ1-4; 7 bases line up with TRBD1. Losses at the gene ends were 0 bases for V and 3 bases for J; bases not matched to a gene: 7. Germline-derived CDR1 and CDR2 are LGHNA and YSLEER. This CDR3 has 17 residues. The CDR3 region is CASSQEPAGTANEKLFF. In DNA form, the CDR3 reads TGCGCCAGCAGCCAAGAGCCGGCCGGGACAGCTAATGAAAAACTGTTTTTT.

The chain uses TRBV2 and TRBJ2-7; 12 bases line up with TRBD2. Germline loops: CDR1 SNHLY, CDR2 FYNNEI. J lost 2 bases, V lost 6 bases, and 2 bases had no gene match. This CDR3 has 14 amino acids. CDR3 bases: TGTGCCAGCAGATCTAGCGGGGGGGCCTACGAGCAGTACTTC. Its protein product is CASRSSGGAYEQYF.

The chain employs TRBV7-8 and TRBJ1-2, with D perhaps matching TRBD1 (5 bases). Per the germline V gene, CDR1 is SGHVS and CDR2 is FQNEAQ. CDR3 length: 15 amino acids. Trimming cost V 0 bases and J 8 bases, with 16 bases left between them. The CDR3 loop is CASSLAKTGLDGYTF. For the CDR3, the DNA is TGTGCCAGCAGCTTAGCGAAAACAGGTCTCGACGGCTACACCTTC.

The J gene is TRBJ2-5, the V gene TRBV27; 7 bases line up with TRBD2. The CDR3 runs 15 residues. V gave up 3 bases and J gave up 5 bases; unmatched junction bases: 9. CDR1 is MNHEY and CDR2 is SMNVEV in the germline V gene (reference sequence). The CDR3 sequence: CASSFWGGSGETQYF. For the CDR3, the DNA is TGTGCCAGCAGTTTTTGGGGCGGGAGCGGTGAGACCCAGTACTTC.

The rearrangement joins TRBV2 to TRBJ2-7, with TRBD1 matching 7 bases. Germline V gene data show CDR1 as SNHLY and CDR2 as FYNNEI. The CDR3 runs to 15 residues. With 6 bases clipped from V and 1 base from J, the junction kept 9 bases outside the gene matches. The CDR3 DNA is TGTGCCAGCAGGGAAACAGGGGCGTCTTCCTACGAGCAGTACTTC. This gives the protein CASRETGASSYEQYF.

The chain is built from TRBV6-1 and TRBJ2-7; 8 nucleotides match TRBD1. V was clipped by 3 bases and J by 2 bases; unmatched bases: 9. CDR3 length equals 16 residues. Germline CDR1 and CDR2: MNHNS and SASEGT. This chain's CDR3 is CASSDPRGTGTYEQYF. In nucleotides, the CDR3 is TGTGCCAGCAGTGACCCCAGGGGGACAGGTACCTACGAGCAGTACTTC.

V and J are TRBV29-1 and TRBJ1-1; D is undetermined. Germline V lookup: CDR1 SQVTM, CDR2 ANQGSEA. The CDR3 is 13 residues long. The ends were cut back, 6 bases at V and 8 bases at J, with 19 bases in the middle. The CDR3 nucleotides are TGCAGCGTGATGAGGGCGCTCGGAGGGGAAGCTTTCTTT. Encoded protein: CSVMRALGGEAFF.

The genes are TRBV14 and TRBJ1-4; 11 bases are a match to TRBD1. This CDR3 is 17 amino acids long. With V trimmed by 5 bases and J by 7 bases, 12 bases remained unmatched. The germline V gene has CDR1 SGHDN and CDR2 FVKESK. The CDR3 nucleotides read TGTGCCAGCAGCTGGACAGGGGGCACGTTTTTAGGTGAAAAACTGTTTTTT. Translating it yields CASSWTGGTFLGEKLFF.

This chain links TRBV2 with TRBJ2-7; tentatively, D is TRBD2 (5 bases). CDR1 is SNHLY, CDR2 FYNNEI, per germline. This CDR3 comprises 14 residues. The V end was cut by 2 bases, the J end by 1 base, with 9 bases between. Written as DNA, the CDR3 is TGTGCCAGCAGTGAACGAGGCGGGTCCTACGAGCAGTACTTC. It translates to CASSERGGSYEQYF.

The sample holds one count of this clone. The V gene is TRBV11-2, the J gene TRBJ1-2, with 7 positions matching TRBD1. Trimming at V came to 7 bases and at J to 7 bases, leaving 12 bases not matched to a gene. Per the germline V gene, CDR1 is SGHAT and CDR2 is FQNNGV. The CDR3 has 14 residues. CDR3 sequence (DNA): TGTGCCAGCACCCTCGACAGGGTATTGAGTGGCTACACCTTC. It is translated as CASTLDRVLSGYTF.

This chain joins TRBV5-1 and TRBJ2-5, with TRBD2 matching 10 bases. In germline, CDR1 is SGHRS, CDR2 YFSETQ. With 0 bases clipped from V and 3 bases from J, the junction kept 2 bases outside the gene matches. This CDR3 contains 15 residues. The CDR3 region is CASSLGSGRKETQYF. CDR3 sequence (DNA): TGCGCCAGCAGCTTGGGTAGCGGGAGGAAAGAGACCCAGTACTTC.

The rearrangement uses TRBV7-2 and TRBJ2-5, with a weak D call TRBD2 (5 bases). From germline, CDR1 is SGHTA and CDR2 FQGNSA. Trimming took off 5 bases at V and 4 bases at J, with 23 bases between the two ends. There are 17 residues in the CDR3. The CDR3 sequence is CASSKKLGPLKGETQYF. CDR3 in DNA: TGTGCCAGCAGCAAAAAACTAGGGCCCCTCAAAGGAGAGACCCAGTACTTC.